The clone carrying this T cell receptor beta chain was observed many times. Its matching antigen is unknown. The record originates from a study of T-cell reconstitution after alpha-beta-depleted transplantation in children. Germline assignment: CDR1 SGDLS and CDR2 YYNGEE. Losses at the gene ends were 4 bases for V and 4 bases for J; bases not matched to a gene: 6. CDR3 length: 14 residues. Study observations and caveats: It was newly produced T cells that mostly accounted for T-cell counts and diversity one year after transplant.

Unique molecular identifiers were incorporated during preparation of the TCRbeta library. TCRdb ran MiXCR on the PCR reads and lists one entry per CDR3 protein. The sample lists a few hundred thousand distinct CDR3 sequences, 6.6% occurring once. Source: PBMCs, taken before TCRalphabeta/CD19-depleted stem cell transplant. The TCR was taken from a boy younger than 10 with acute lymphoblastic leukemia, due to receive a stem cell transplant. This chain links TRBV9 with TRBJ2-7, with TRBD1 identical over 9 bases. The CDR3 reads CASSSGTGKYEQYF. CDR3 coding DNA: TGTGCCAGCAGCTCCGGGACAGGGAAGTACGAGCAGTACTTC.